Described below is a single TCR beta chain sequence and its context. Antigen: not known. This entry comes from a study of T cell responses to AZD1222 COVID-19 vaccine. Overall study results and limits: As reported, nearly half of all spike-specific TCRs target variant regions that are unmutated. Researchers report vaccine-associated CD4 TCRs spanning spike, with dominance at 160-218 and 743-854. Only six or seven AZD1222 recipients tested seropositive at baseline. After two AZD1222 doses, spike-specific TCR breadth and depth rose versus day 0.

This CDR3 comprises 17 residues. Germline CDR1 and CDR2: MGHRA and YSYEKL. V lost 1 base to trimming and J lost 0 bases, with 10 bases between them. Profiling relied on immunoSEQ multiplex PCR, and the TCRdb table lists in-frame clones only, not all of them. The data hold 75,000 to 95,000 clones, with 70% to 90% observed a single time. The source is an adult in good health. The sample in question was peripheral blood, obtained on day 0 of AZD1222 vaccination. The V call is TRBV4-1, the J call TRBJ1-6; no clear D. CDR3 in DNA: TGCGCCAGCAGCCAAGGGAGGGCCCGCTCCTATAATTCACCCCTCCACTTT. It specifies CASSQGRARSYNSPLHF.